This record concerns one TCR beta chain sequence. The antigen is not known. This entry is derived from a study of long-term antiretroviral therapy in people with HIV. Study-wide points: Pre-ART clonal expansions dominated every time point's repertoire. Despite increasing after ART, diversity remained lower than that of transplant donor controls.

Survey-level immunoSEQ v3.0 assays were run. TCRdb's copy holds only in-frame clones and misses some; the assay was immunoSEQ multiplex PCR. The table shows tens of thousands of clones, with approximately 84% occurring only once. CDR3 length equals 12 residues. V lost 6 bases to trimming and J lost 0 bases, with 9 bases between them. CDR1 GTSNPN and CDR2 SVGIG come from the germline V gene (reference sequence). The sample was unsorted PBMCs, taken 2 years after starting antiretroviral therapy. The clonotype was recovered from a man in his fifties or sixties with HIV. The chain uses TRBV30 and TRBJ2-7; D uncertain. The CDR3 spells CACDSSSYEQYF. The CDR3 nucleotides read TGTGCCTGCGATAGTAGCTCCTACGAGCAGTACTTC.